The 14 T cell receptor beta chains in this list originate from one sample, sequenced in a study of response to subunit inactivated influenza vaccine. TCRdb used MiXCR to reprocess the RT-PCR reads, holding one entry per CDR3 protein. The data contain 200,000 to 300,000 distinct CDR3 sequences, 12% of them singletons. Sequences were derived from non-naive T cells sorted from PBMCs, sampled roughly 2 weeks before vaccination. The receptor set was obtained from a man aged 50 to 59 who received an inactivated influenza vaccine.

The gene calls are TRBV29-1 and TRBJ1-2; D is uncertain. The germline V and J ends were trimmed by 4 bases and 5 bases, with 14 bases remaining between them. The CDR3 has 13 amino acids. The germline V gene has CDR1 SQVTM and CDR2 ANQGSEA. DNA for the CDR3: TGCAGCGTTGGGGCCTTGACATATTATGGCTACACCTTC. As protein: CSVGALTYYGYTF.

This clonotype was picked up many times. The chain recombines TRBV6-1 with TRBJ1-3, with D perhaps matching TRBD1 (5 bases). The CDR3 consists of 14 residues. Per the germline V gene, CDR1 is MNHNS and CDR2 is SASEGT. Trimming took 3 bases from V and 0 from J, leaving 6 bases between them. The CDR3 protein is CASSETASGNTIYF. The CDR3 DNA is TGTGCCAGCAGTGAGACAGCCTCTGGAAACACCATATATTTT.

This chain uses TRBV7-3 with TRBJ2-1; 7 bases line up with TRBD2. V lost 6 bases and J lost 2; bases outside the gene matches: 7. The V gene's germline CDR1 is SGHTA and CDR2 FQGTGA. The CDR3 is 15 residues long. The CDR3 nucleotides are TGTGCCAGCAGTTCATTGACTAGCACCTACAATGAGCAGTTCTTC. Its translation: CASSSLTSTYNEQFF.

This clonotype was observed a handful of times. The chain recombines TRBV11-2 with TRBJ2-7, with 9 bases fitting TRBD1. There are 15 residues in the CDR3. J lost 4 bases, V lost 5 bases, and 9 bases had no gene match. Germline V CDR1 and CDR2: SGHAT, FQNNGV. The CDR3 coding sequence is TGTGCCAGCAGCCGCAACAGGGGGCCATTTTACGAGCAGTACTTC. The encoded protein is CASSRNRGPFYEQYF. Looking up the rest from reference TRBV11-2 and TRBJ2-7 gives the full variable domain: EAGVAQSPRYKIIEKRQSVAFWCNPISGHATLYWYQQILGQGPKLLIQFQNNGVVDDSQLPKDRFSAERLKGVDSTLKIQPAKLEDSAVYLCASSRNRGPFYEQYFGPGTRLTVT.

V is TRBV20-1 and J is TRBJ2-5; D possibly matches TRBD1 or TRBD2 (5 bases each). Germline CDR1 DFQATT, CDR2 SNEGSKA (reference sequence). V was pared by 0 bases and J by 4 bases, with 15 bases between. The length of the CDR3 is 15 residues. The CDR3, as DNA: TGCAGTGCTAGAGATCGGGGCAGGGTACCAGAGACCCAGTACTTC. Translation gives CSARDRGRVPETQYF.

This clonotype was seen a few times. V gene TRBV7-2 combines with J gene TRBJ2-3, with D unclear. Germline CDR1 SGHTA, CDR2 FQGNSA. Trimming removed 0 bases at V and 0 bases at J, with 7 bases between. The CDR3 has 15 amino acids. The CDR3 spells CASSLARVSTDTQYF. CDR3 nucleotide sequence: TGTGCCAGCAGCTTAGCACGGGTTAGCACAGATACGCAGTATTTT. The full variable domain, rest sourced from reference TRBV7-2 and TRBJ2-3, is GAGVSQSPSNKVTEKGKDVELRCDPISGHTALYWYRQSLGQGLEFLIYFQGNSAPDKSGLPSDRFSAERTGGSVSTLTIQRTQQEDSAVYLCASSLARVSTDTQYFGPGTRLTVL.

The V and J genes are TRBV5-5 and TRBJ2-3; D ambiguous. This CDR3 contains 16 residues. In germline, CDR1 is SGHKS, CDR2 YYEKEE (reference sequence). Trimming left V 5 bases short and J 0 bases short, with 16 bases between. The CDR3 spells CASSYDGWASTDTQYF. CDR3 in DNA: TGTGCCAGCAGTTATGATGGATGGGCGAGCACAGATACGCAGTATTTT.

The chain joins TRBV7-3 to TRBJ2-2; D may be TRBD1 or TRBD2 (6 bases each). With 5 bases removed from V and 0 bases from J, the gap between germline ends came to 13 bases. CDR1 and CDR2 from the germline V gene are SGHTA and FQGTGA. This CDR3 region has 16 residues. The CDR3 sequence: CASSTAGQANTGELFF. The DNA of the CDR3 is TGTGCCAGCAGCACCGCGGGACAAGCGAACACCGGGGAGCTGTTTTTT.

This clonotype was seen a handful of times. This chain links TRBV7-6 with TRBJ2-3; 9 bases are a match to TRBD2. Germline V gene data show CDR1 as SGHVS and CDR2 as FNYEAQ. V was pared by 1 base and J by 6 bases, with 5 bases of the junction left unmatched. The CDR3 extends over 15 amino acids. The CDR3 sequence is CASSLGGLASDTQYF. CDR3 in DNA: TGTGCCAGCAGCTTAGGAGGACTAGCGTCCGATACGCAGTATTTT.

This clonotype has just a few counts. The V and J genes are TRBV7-2 and TRBJ2-2; 8 nucleotides agree with TRBD2. V gave up 5 bases and J gave up 5 bases; unmatched junction bases: 4. The V gene's germline CDR1 is SGHTA and CDR2 FQGNSA. The CDR3 runs 14 residues. The CDR3 spells CASSGLAATGELFF. The CDR3 nucleotides are TGTGCCAGCAGCGGACTAGCCGCGACCGGGGAGCTGTTTTTT. The entire variable domain, with the rest obtained from reference TRBV7-2 and TRBJ2-2, is as follows: GAGVSQSPSNKVTEKGKDVELRCDPISGHTALYWYRQSLGQGLEFLIYFQGNSAPDKSGLPSDRFSAERTGGSVSTLTIQRTQQEDSAVYLCASSGLAATGELFFGEGSRLTVL.

This clonotype occurred a few times. The chain employs TRBV5-1 and TRBJ2-7; D gene unclear. In germline, CDR1 is SGHRS, CDR2 YFSETQ. The CDR3 contains 11 residues. The V and J ends lost 4 bases and 4 bases respectively, with 6 bases between them. CDR3 residues: CASSQNYEQYF. CDR3 coding DNA: TGCGCCAGCAGCCAAAATTACGAGCAGTACTTC. The variable domain in full, with the rest retrieved from reference TRBV5-1 and TRBJ2-7, is KAGVTQTPRYLIKTRGQQVTLSCSPISGHRSVSWYQQTPGQGLQFLFEYFSETQRNKGNFPGRFSGRQFSNSRSEMNVSTLELGDSALYLCASSQNYEQYFGPGTRLTVT.

The table lists this clonotype with many counts. J is TRBJ2-2 and V is TRBV4-2; 10 positions match TRBD2. With 2 bases clipped from V and 7 bases from J, the junction kept 7 bases outside the gene matches. This CDR3 is 16 amino acids long. CDR1 is LGHNA and CDR2 is YNFKEQ in the germline V gene. CDR3 sequence reads: CASSQLALAGDGELFF. The DNA of the CDR3 is TGTGCCAGCAGCCAACTGGCCCTAGCGGGAGACGGGGAGCTGTTTTTT.

This clonotype was seen repeatedly, ten times or more. The V and J genes are TRBV7-6 and TRBJ1-4; a weak D match, TRBD1 (5 bases). Germline CDR1 SGHVS, CDR2 FNYEAQ. This CDR3 has 14 amino acids. V lost 5 bases to trimming and J lost 0 bases, with 7 bases between them. This CDR3 reads CASSKTATNEKLFF. CDR3 bases: TGTGCCAGCAGCAAGACAGCAACTAATGAAAAACTGTTTTTT.

This clonotype was picked up many times. This chain joins TRBV12-3 or TRBV12-4 and TRBJ2-7, with 9 nucleotides matching TRBD1. With 4 bases clipped from V and 1 base from J, the junction kept 8 bases outside the gene matches. The length of the CDR3 is 16 residues. The CDR3 protein is CASSSSTGGRSYEQYF. CDR3 DNA sequence: TGTGCCAGCAGTTCCTCCACAGGGGGCAGGTCCTACGAGCAGTACTTC.